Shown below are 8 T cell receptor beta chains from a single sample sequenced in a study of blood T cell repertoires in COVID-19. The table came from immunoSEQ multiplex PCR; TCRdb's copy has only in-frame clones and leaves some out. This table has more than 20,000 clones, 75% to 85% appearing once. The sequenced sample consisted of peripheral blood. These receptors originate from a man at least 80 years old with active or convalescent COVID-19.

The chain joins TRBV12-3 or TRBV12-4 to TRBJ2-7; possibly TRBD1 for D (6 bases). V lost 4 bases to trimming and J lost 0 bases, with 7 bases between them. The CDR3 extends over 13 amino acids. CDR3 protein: CASSWTVSYEQYF. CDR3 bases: TGTGCCAGCAGTTGGACAGTCTCCTACGAGCAGTACTTC.

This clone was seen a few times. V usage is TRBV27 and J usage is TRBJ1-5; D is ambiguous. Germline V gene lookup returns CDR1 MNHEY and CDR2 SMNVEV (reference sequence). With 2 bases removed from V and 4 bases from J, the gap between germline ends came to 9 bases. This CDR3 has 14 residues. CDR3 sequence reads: CASSLVSGNQPQHF. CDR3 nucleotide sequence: TGTGCCAGCAGTTTAGTCTCAGGTAATCAGCCCCAGCATTTT.

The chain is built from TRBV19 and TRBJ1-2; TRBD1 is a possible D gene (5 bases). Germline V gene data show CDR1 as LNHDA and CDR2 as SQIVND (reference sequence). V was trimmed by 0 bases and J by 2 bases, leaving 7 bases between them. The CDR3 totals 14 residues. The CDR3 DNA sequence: TGTGCCAGTAGTATAGAGGCAGGGAACTATGGCTACACCTTC. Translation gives CASSIEAGNYGYTF.

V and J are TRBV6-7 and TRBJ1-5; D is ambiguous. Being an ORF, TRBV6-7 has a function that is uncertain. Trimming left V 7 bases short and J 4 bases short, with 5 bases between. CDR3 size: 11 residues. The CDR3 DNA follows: TGTGCCAGCACCCCGAATCAGCCCCAGCATTTT. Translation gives CASTPNQPQHF.

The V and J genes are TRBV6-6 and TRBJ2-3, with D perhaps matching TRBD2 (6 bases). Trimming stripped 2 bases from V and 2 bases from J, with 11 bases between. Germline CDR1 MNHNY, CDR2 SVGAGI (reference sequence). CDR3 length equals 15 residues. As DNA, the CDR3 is TGTGCCAGCAGTTACCGCGGCGGGGACACAGATACGCAGTATTTT. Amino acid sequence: CASSYRGGDTDTQYF.

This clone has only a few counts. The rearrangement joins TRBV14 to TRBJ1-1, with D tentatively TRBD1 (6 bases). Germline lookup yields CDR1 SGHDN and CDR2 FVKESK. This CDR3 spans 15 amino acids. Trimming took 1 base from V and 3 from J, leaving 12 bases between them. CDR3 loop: CASSQALGGHTEAFF. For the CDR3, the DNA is TGTGCCAGCAGCCAAGCGTTAGGGGGTCACACTGAAGCTTTCTTT.

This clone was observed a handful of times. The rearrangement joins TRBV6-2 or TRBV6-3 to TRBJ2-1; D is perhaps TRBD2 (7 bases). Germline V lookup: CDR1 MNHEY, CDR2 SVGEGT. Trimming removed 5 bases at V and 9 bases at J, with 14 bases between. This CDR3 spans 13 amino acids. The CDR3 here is CASSPLRGGEQFF. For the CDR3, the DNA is TGTGCCAGCAGTCCACTAAGGGGGGGTGAGCAGTTCTTC.

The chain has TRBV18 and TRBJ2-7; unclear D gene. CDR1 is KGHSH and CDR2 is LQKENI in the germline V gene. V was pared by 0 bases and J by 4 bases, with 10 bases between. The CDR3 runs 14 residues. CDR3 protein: CASSPPSGPYEQYF. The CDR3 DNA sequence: TGTGCCAGCTCACCACCGTCAGGTCCGTACGAGCAGTACTTC.